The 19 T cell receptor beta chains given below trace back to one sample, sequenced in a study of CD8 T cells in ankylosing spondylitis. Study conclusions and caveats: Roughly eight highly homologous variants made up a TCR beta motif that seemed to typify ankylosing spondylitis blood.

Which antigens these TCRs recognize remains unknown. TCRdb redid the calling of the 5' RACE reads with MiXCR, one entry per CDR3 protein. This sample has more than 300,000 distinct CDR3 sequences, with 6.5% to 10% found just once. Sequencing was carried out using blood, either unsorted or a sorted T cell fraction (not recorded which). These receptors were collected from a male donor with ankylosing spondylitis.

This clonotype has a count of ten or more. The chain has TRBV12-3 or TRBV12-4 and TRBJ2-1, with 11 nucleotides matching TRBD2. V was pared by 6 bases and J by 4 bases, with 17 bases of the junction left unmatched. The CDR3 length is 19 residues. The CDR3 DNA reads TGTGCCAGCAGGCCCCCTACTAGCGGGAGAAGTTTTAGGTACAATGAGCAGTTCTTC. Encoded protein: CASRPPTSGRSFRYNEQFF.

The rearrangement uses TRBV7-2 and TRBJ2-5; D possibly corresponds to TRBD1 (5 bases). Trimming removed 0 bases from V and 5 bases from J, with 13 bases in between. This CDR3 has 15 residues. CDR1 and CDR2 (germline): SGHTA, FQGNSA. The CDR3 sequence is CASSLAGAVPETQYF. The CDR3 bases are TGTGCCAGCAGCTTAGCAGGGGCAGTCCCTGAGACCCAGTACTTC.

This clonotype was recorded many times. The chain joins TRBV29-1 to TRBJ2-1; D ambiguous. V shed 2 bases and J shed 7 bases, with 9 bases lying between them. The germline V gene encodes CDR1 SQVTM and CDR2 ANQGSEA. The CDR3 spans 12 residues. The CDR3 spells CSVERTPNEQFF. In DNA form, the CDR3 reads TGCAGCGTTGAACGTACTCCTAATGAGCAGTTCTTC.

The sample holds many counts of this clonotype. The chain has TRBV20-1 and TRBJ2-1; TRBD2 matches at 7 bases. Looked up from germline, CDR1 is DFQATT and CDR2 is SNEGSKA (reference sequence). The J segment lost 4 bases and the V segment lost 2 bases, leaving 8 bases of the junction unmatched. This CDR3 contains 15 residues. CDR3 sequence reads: CSARIRGGPYNEQFF. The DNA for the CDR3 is TGCAGTGCTAGAATTAGGGGAGGGCCTTACAATGAGCAGTTCTTC.

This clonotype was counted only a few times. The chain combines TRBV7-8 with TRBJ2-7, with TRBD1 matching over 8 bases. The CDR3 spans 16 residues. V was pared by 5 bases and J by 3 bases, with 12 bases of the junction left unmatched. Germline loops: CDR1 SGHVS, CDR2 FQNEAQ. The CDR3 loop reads CASSPRTGSPYYEQYF. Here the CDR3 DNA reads TGTGCCAGCAGCCCCCGGACAGGGAGCCCTTACTACGAGCAGTACTTC.

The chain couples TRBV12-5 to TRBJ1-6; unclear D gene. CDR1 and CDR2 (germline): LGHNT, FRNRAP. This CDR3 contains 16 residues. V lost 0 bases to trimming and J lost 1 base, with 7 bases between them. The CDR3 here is CASGLVLGSYNSPLHF. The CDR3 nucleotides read TGTGCTAGTGGTTTGGTACTTGGTTCCTATAATTCACCCCTCCACTTT.

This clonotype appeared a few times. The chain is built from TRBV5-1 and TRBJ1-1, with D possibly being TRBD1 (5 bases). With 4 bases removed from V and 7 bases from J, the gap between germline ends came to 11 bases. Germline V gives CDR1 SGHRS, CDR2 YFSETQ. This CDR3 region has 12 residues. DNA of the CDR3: TGCGCCAGCAGCGAGTCGGGGCATGAAGCTTTCTTT. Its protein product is CASSESGHEAFF.

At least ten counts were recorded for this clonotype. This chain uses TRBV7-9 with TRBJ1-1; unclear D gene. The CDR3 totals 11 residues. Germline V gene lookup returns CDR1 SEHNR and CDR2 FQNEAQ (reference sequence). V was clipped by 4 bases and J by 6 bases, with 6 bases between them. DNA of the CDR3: TGTGCCAGCAGCTATGATTCTGAAGCTTTCTTT. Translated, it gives CASSYDSEAFF.

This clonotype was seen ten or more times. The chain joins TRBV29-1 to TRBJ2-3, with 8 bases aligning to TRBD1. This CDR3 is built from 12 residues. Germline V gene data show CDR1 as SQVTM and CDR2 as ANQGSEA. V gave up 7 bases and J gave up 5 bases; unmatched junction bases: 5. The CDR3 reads CSGGQGQDTQYF. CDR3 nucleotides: TGCAGCGGTGGACAGGGACAAGATACGCAGTATTTT.

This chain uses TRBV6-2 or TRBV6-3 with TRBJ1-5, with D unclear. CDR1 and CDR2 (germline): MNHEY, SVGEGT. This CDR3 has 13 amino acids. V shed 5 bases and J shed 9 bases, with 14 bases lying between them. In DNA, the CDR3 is TGTGCCAGCAGTGGCGCTAGTCTTGTGCCCCAGCATTTT. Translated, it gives CASSGASLVPQHF.

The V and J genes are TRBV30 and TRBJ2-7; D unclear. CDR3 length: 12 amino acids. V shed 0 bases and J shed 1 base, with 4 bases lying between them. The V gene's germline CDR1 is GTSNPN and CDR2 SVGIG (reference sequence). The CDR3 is CAWSVGSYEQYF. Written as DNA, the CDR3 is TGTGCCTGGAGTGTAGGGTCCTACGAGCAGTACTTC.

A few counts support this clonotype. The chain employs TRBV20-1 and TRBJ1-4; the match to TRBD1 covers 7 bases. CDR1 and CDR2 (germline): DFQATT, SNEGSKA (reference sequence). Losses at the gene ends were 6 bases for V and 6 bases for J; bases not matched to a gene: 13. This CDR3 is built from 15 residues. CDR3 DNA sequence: TGCAGTGCCCGGGGGGAGGGACAGTGGGATGAAAAACTGTTTTTT. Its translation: CSARGEGQWDEKLFF.

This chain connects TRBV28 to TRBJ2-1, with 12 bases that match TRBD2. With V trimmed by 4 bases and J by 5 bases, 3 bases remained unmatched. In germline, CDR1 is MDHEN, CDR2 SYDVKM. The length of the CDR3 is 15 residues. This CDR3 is CASSSSGRANNEQFF. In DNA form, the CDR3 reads TGTGCCAGCAGTTCTAGCGGGAGGGCTAACAATGAGCAGTTCTTC.

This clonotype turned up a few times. CDR3 region: CASSLGQGASDTQYF. In nucleotides, the CDR3 is TGTGCCAGCAGTTTGGGACAGGGGGCATCGGATACGCAGTATTTT. The gene calls are TRBV28 and TRBJ2-3, with TRBD1 matching over 12 bases. The CDR3 covers 15 residues. The trim removed 3 bases at V and 6 bases at J, leaving 4 bases unmatched. Germline V lookup: CDR1 MDHEN, CDR2 SYDVKM.

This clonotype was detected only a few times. Written as DNA, the CDR3 is TGTGCCACCGGAGCTTATCAGCCCCAGCATTTT. It encodes CATGAYQPQHF. The chain couples TRBV19 to TRBJ1-5; no firm D call. Germline V gene data show CDR1 as LNHDA and CDR2 as SQIVND (reference sequence). The V end was cut by 10 bases, the J end by 5 bases, with 9 bases between. This CDR3 has 11 amino acids.

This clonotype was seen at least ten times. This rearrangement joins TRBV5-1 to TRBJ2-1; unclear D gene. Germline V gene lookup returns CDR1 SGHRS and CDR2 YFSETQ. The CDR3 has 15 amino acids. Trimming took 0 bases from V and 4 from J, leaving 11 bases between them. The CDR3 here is CASSLEVRNYNEQFF. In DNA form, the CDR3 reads TGCGCCAGCAGCTTGGAGGTTAGAAATTACAATGAGCAGTTCTTC.

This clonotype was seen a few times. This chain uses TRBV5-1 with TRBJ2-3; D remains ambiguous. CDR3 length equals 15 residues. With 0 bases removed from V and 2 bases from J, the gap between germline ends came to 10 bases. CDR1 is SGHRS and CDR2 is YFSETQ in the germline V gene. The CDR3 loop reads CASSLELPPTDTQYF. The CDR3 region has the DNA TGCGCCAGCAGCTTGGAGTTGCCCCCCACAGATACGCAGTATTTT.

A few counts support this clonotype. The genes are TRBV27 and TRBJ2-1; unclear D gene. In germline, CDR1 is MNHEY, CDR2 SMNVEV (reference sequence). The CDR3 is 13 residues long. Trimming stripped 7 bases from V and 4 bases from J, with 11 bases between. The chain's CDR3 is CASTSLAYNEQFF. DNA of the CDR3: TGTGCCAGCACGTCATTAGCTTACAATGAGCAGTTCTTC.

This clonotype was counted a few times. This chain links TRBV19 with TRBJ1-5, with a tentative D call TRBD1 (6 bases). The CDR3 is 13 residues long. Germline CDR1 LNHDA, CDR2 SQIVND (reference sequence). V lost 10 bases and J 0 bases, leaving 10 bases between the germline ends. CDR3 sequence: CATGQNSNQPQHF. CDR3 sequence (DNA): TGTGCCACCGGACAGAATAGCAATCAGCCCCAGCATTTT.